The TCR beta chain under discussion was sequenced for a study of blood T cell repertoires in COVID-19. Study-wide context: Both acute and convalescent COVID-19 samples were obtained from the United States, Italy and Spain.

Seattle-derived patients entered the study during active infection and were followed longitudinally. CDR3 length: 16 amino acids. Germline CDR1 KGHSH, CDR2 LQKENI. The V and J ends lost 3 bases and 6 bases, in that order; junction bases with no gene match: 8. In the authors' workflow: By means of reference gene primer amplification, nucleated cell counts were estimated. The data were produced by immunoSEQ multiplex PCR, yet TCRdb's version contains in-frame clones alone and is incomplete. V, J and clone size were drawn from that table, and D and trimming were deduced from the DNA. The sample consists of under 400,000 clones, about 89% of them appearing once.

The sequenced material came from peripheral blood. This chain links TRBV18 with TRBJ2-2; 9 nucleotides line up with TRBD1. The sequence came from a woman younger than 45 with COVID-19, enrolled during active disease. For the CDR3, the DNA is TGTGCCAGCTCACCTCAAGGGACAGGGTTTGCCGGGGAGCTGTTTTTT. It codes for CASSPQGTGFAGELFF. Variable domain in full (rest from reference TRBV18 and TRBJ2-2): NAGVMQNPRHLVRRRGQEARLRCSPMKGHSHVYWYRQLPEEGLKFMVYLQKENIIDESGMPKERFSAEFPKEGPSILRIQQVVRGDSAAYFCASSPQGTGFAGELFFGEGSRLTVL.